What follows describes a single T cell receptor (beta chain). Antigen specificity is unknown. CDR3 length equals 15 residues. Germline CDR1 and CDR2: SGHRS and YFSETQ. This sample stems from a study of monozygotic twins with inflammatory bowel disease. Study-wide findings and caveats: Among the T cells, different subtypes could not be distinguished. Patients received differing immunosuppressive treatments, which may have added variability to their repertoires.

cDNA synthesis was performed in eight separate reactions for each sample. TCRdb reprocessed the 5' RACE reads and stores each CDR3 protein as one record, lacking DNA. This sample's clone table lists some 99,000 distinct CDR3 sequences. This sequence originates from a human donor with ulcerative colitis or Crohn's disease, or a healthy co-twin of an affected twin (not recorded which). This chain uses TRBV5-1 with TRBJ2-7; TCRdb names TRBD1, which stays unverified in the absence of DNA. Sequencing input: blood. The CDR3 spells CASSSYLTGEYEQYF.